This TCR beta chain is drawn from a study of blood T cell repertoires in COVID-19. Study-wide context: Acute and convalescent COVID-19 specimens originated in the United States, Italy and Spain. From T cells, B-cell-depleted T cells, or PBMCs came the material, which was cDNA or gDNA.

Germline assignment: CDR1 MNHNS and CDR2 SASEGT. Losses at the gene ends were 1 base for V and 0 bases for J; bases not matched to a gene: 2. The CDR3 length is 15 residues. Per the study methods: Amplification with reference gene primers provided the estimates of nucleated cell counts. The assay was immunoSEQ multiplex PCR, and TCRdb's table has in-frame clones only and misses some. V, J and clone size are those of that table, while D and trimming were read from the DNA. The table records around 70,000 clones, around 78% of them present only once. This chain uses TRBV6-1 with TRBJ2-7; 8 positions agree with TRBD1. The sequence derives from a human donor in a cohort sampled during active COVID-19. Sequencing was carried out using peripheral blood. The chain's CDR3 is CASSEGTGSSYEQYF. CDR3 sequence (DNA): TGTGCCAGCAGTGAAGGGACAGGGAGCTCCTACGAGCAGTACTTC.